This T cell receptor beta chain was captured by sequencing in a study of PD-L1 blockade in urothelial cancer. At the level of the study: Bladder-origin urothelial cancer in males covered about 90% of the roughly 30 patients. Among blood samples, the median T cell count was some 150,000.

Unmatched junction bases numbered 5, after V lost 8 bases and J lost 5 bases. This CDR3 region has 12 residues. Per germline, CDR1 MNHEY and CDR2 SMNVEV (reference sequence). The protocol was immunoSEQ multiplex PCR, while the TCRdb copy is restricted to in-frame clones and leaves out a portion. The table records about 30,000 clones, approximately 80% of them present only once. As to time point: pretreatment peripheral blood. Patients each gave 1 to 8 samples, pretreatment and on-treatment. This specimen consisted of PBMCs, obtained around atezolizumab (anti-PD-L1) treatment. This receptor was taken from a man in his 60s with urothelial cancer. The chain uses TRBV27 and TRBJ1-2; 7 nucleotides agree with TRBD1. This chain's CDR3 is CASRDSFYGYTF. The CDR3 nucleotides are TGTGCCAGCCGGGACAGTTTTTATGGCTACACCTTC.